The rows below give T cell receptor beta chains drawn from one sample of a study of T cell responses to AZD1222 COVID-19 vaccine. Clones were sequenced by immunoSEQ multiplex PCR, and TCRdb holds only the in-frame ones, with some missing. Here the sample spans about 99,000 clones, more than 85% being singletons. Sequenced material: peripheral blood, taken 28 days after the second AZD1222 dose. The receptors shown here come from an adult who received the AZD1222 COVID-19 vaccine. CDR3s include the opening cysteine and the closing phenylalanine or tryptophan. Each record gives: V gene, clone size, D gene, J gene, CDR3 protein, CDR3 DNA. A D gene is named only where the DNA matches it firmly. Only part of the rows carry a size: once, few, many, or a class if the clone is expanded.

v_call: TRBV18; clone_size: .; d_call: .; j_call: TRBJ2-5; cdr3_aa: CASSKTDQETQYF; cdr3_nt: TGTGCCAGCTCAAAAACAGACCAAGAGACCCAGTACTTC
v_call: TRBV6-2/TRBV6-3; clone_size: .; d_call: TRBD2; j_call: TRBJ2-7; cdr3_aa: CASSYGLAGPEQYF; cdr3_nt: TGTGCCAGCAGTTACGGGCTAGCGGGACCCGAGCAGTACTTC
v_call: TRBV4-1; clone_size: .; d_call: .; j_call: TRBJ2-7; cdr3_aa: CASSQDEARVYEQYF; cdr3_nt: TGCGCCAGCAGCCAAGACGAAGCCAGGGTCTACGAGCAGTACTTC
v_call: TRBV24-1; clone_size: .; d_call: .; j_call: TRBJ2-1; cdr3_aa: CATSATVRQVSSYNEQFF; cdr3_nt: TGTGCCACCAGTGCCACCGTCCGACAGGTCAGCTCCTACAATGAGCAGTTCTTC
v_call: TRBV24-1; clone_size: .; d_call: TRBD2; j_call: TRBJ2-2; cdr3_aa: CATSDAPGTSGGELFF; cdr3_nt: TGTGCCACCAGTGATGCCCCCGGGACTAGCGGCGGGGAGCTGTTTTTT
v_call: TRBV7-9; clone_size: once; d_call: .; j_call: TRBJ2-5; cdr3_aa: CASSSGGSQYF; cdr3_nt: TGTGCCAGCAGCAGCGGAGGGTCCCAGTACTTC
v_call: TRBV24-1; clone_size: .; d_call: TRBD1; j_call: TRBJ2-3; cdr3_aa: CATGHRGENTQYF; cdr3_nt: TGTGCCACCGGCCACAGGGGAGAGAATACGCAGTATTTT
v_call: TRBV9; clone_size: .; d_call: .; j_call: TRBJ1-6; cdr3_aa: CASSVGSSYNSPLHF; cdr3_nt: TGTGCCAGCAGCGTCGGGAGCTCCTATAATTCACCCCTCCACTTT
v_call: TRBV27; clone_size: .; d_call: .; j_call: TRBJ1-2; cdr3_aa: CASSPRQSNYGYTF; cdr3_nt: TGTGCCAGCAGTCCGCGACAGAGCAACTATGGCTACACCTTC
v_call: TRBV14; clone_size: .; d_call: .; j_call: TRBJ1-2; cdr3_aa: CASSQGRQAYYGYTF; cdr3_nt: TGTGCCAGCAGCCAAGGAAGGCAAGCATACTATGGCTACACCTTC
v_call: TRBV5-6; clone_size: .; d_call: TRBD2; j_call: TRBJ2-4; cdr3_aa: CASSTTGLAGLDIQYF; cdr3_nt: TGTGCCAGCAGCACAACGGGACTAGCGGGATTGGACATTCAGTACTTC
v_call: TRBV7-8; clone_size: .; d_call: TRBD1; j_call: TRBJ1-1; cdr3_aa: CASSLSLIVGQGNTEAFF; cdr3_nt: TGTGCCAGCAGCTTAAGTTTAATAGTCGGACAGGGTAACACTGAAGCTTTCTTT
v_call: TRBV5-8; clone_size: once; d_call: .; j_call: TRBJ1-1; cdr3_aa: CASRLTGSTEAFF; cdr3_nt: TGTGCCAGCCGACTCACAGGGTCCACTGAAGCTTTCTTT
v_call: TRBV6-2/TRBV6-3; clone_size: .; d_call: .; j_call: TRBJ2-7; cdr3_aa: CASSPGAREQYF; cdr3_nt: TGTGCCAGCAGCCCCGGGGCGCGGGAGCAGTACTTC
v_call: TRBV6-5; clone_size: .; d_call: .; j_call: TRBJ2-1; cdr3_aa: CASAGYDEQFF; cdr3_nt: TGTGCCAGCGCAGGTTACGATGAGCAGTTCTTC
v_call: TRBV25-1; clone_size: .; d_call: .; j_call: TRBJ2-1; cdr3_aa: CASSELGPLQLF; cdr3_nt: TGTGCCAGCAGTGAATTAGGGCCCCTCCAGCTCTTC
v_call: TRBV11-2; clone_size: few; d_call: .; j_call: TRBJ1-6; cdr3_aa: CASSFLAGANSPLHF; cdr3_nt: TGTGCCAGCAGCTTTCTAGCAGGGGCCAATTCACCCCTCCACTTT
v_call: TRBV10-3; clone_size: .; d_call: .; j_call: TRBJ1-6; cdr3_aa: CAITESDFDNSPLHF; cdr3_nt: TGTGCCATCACCGAATCGGACTTCGATAATTCACCCCTCCACTTT
v_call: TRBV3-1/TRBV3-2; clone_size: .; d_call: .; j_call: TRBJ1-1; cdr3_aa: CASSQGDTEAFF; cdr3_nt: TGTGCCAGCAGCCAGGGGGACACTGAAGCTTTCTTT
v_call: TRBV7-2; clone_size: .; d_call: TRBD2; j_call: TRBJ2-1; cdr3_aa: CASSLSGGSSYNEQFF; cdr3_nt: TGTGCCAGCAGCTTAAGCGGGGGGAGCTCCTACAATGAGCAGTTCTTC
v_call: TRBV30; clone_size: .; d_call: TRBD2; j_call: TRBJ2-3; cdr3_aa: CAWSATPTSGRYTDTQYF; cdr3_nt: TGTGCCTGGAGTGCTACCCCGACTAGCGGGAGATACACAGATACGCAGTATTTT
v_call: TRBV19; clone_size: .; d_call: TRBD1; j_call: TRBJ2-7; cdr3_aa: CASSDRDRGEQYF; cdr3_nt: TGTGCCAGTAGTGACCGGGACAGGGGCGAGCAGTACTTC
v_call: TRBV14; clone_size: .; d_call: .; j_call: TRBJ2-2; cdr3_aa: CASSQRHFSDAGELFF; cdr3_nt: TGTGCCAGCAGCCAACGACACTTTTCTGATGCAGGGGAGCTGTTTTTT
v_call: TRBV29-1; clone_size: .; d_call: .; j_call: TRBJ2-7; cdr3_aa: CSVVKGGPYEQYF; cdr3_nt: TGCAGCGTTGTGAAGGGGGGACCCTACGAGCAGTACTTC
v_call: TRBV9; clone_size: .; d_call: .; j_call: TRBJ1-1; cdr3_aa: CASSKKGDTEAFF; cdr3_nt: TGTGCCAGCAGCAAAAAAGGGGACACTGAAGCTTTCTTT